The rows below give T cell receptor beta chains drawn from one sample of a study of cytomegalovirus exposure and HLA in healthy donors. This table comes from immunoSEQ multiplex PCR, and its TCRdb copy is limited to in-frame clones, with some not included. The data contain about 130,000 clones, 80% of them singletons. The specimen sequenced was PBMCs. Receptor source: a man aged 30-40 years in good health and CMV-seronegative. Each CDR3 is given with its conserved first and last residue. D genes are given only for firm matches.

>TRBV19|TRBD1|TRBJ1-3
CASSTLGTGSGNTIYF
>TRBV7-9|TRBD2|TRBJ2-7
CALGSGHEQYF
>TRBV10-1|-|TRBJ2-7
CASSERSSYEQYF
>TRBV6-1|TRBD1|TRBJ2-7
CASSSGQAVDEQYF
>TRBV7-2|TRBD2|TRBJ2-5
CASSLSFSGGLETQYF
>TRBV5-1|TRBD1|TRBJ1-1
CASSLRTGETEAFF
>TRBV4-1|-|TRBJ2-7
CASSPGQGPSYEQYF
>TRBV7-8|-|TRBJ1-4
CASSLVGDEKLFF
>TRBV27|-|TRBJ2-1
CASSWGGPNEQFF
>TRBV9|TRBD1|TRBJ1-6
CASSVDRQGDSPLHF
>TRBV5-6|TRBD1|TRBJ1-4
CASSSPRGQELFF
>TRBV4-1|TRBD2|TRBJ2-7
CASSHDMRTSGNYEQYF
>TRBV5-6|TRBD1|TRBJ1-2
CASSWGTTGGRGGYTF
>TRBV2|-|TRBJ2-5
CASSFGEETQYF
>TRBV5-1|-|TRBJ2-5
CASSLGRGQSFEETQYF
>TRBV5-4|-|TRBJ2-3
CASSLLAPSPDTQYF
>TRBV27|-|TRBJ1-5
CASSLSGSYQPQHF
>TRBV29-1|-|TRBJ1-1
CSVEPRGGFEAFF
>TRBV28|-|TRBJ1-1
CASRGAGDETEAFF
>TRBV10-3|TRBD1|TRBJ2-5
CAISEPGTEQETQYF
>TRBV27|-|TRBJ2-7
CASSSAYEQYF
>TRBV5-4|TRBD2|TRBJ2-1
CASSRTSRSYNEQFF
>TRBV7-9|TRBD2|TRBJ2-7
CASSPWTSGPYEQYF
>TRBV7-2|TRBD1|TRBJ1-5
CASSSRTGVDQPQHF
>TRBV27|-|TRBJ1-2
CASSRSGQIKLGYTF
>TRBV18|TRBD1|TRBJ2-2
CASSRMTGGVLTGELFF
>TRBV6-6|-|TRBJ1-2
CASISQAGYGYTF
>TRBV6-1|-|TRBJ1-1
CASTRDFVNTEAFF
>TRBV15|TRBD2|TRBJ2-3
CATSRDRSGGADTQYF
>TRBV19|-|TRBJ2-1
CASSIWPGDRNEQFF
>TRBV10-2|-|TRBJ2-4
CASSEISFRGNIQYF
>TRBV4-2|TRBD2|TRBJ2-7
CASSRYRGLARTYEQYF
>TRBV7-2|-|TRBJ2-7
CASSLQGGEQYF
>TRBV6-1|TRBD1|TRBJ1-1
CASSRQGWTEAFF
>TRBV5-1|-|TRBJ1-1
CASSARPGNTEAFF
>TRBV4-2|-|TRBJ1-1
CASSLTRELTEAFF
>TRBV4-1|-|TRBJ1-1
CASSQDYRQGNGEAFF
>TRBV4-1|-|TRBJ1-4
CASSQPNVRSVTNEKLFF
>TRBV7-9|TRBD2|TRBJ2-7
CASSLSLAGGLADF
>TRBV25-1|-|TRBJ1-2
CASSESGRVYGYTF
>TRBV28|-|TRBJ2-1
CASSYPGVVGVTEQFF
>TRBV5-1|-|TRBJ2-7
CASSLATYYEQYF
>TRBV15|TRBD2|TRBJ2-3
CATVYQGGSTDTQYF
>TRBV14|-|TRBJ1-1
CASSPLGRNTEAFF
>TRBV27|TRBD1|TRBJ1-4
CASSAALTGDEKLFF
>TRBV6-1|TRBD1|TRBJ2-7
CASSETGGASEQYF
>TRBV9|-|TRBJ1-6
CASSPEAGSPLHF
>TRBV2|TRBD1|TRBJ1-2
CASKEDRIYGYTF
>TRBV5-4|-|TRBJ1-1
CASSGSSTGNTEAFF
>TRBV6-5|TRBD2|TRBJ2-1
CASSYGGGTYNEQFF